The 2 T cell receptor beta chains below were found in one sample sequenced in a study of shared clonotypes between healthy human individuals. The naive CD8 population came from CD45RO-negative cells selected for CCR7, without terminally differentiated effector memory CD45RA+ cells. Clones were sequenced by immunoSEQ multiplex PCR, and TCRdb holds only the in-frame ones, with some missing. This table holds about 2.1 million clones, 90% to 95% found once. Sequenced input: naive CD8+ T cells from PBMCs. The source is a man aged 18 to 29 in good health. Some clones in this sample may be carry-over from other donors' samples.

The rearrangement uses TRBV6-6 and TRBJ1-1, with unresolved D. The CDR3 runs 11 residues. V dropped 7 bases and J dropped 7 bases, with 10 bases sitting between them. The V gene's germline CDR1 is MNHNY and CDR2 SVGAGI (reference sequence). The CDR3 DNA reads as TGTGCCAGCACCTCCGGAAGTGAAGCTTTCTTT. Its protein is CASTSGSEAFF.

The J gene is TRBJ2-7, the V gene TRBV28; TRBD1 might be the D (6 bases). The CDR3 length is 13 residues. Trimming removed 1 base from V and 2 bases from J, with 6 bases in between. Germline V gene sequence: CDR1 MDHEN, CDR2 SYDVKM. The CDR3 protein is CASSLYRAYEQYF. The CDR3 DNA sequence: TGTGCCAGCAGTTTATACAGGGCCTACGAGCAGTACTTC.